These 25 T cell receptor beta chains were sequenced from one sample in a study of OX40 agonist ivuxolimab in advanced cancers. Clones were read by immunoSEQ multiplex PCR, and TCRdb kept only the in-frame ones, dropping some. Of about 18,000 clones listed, about 67% are singletons. Sequencing used CD4+ or CD8+ T cells sorted from blood, obtained in a trial of the OX40 agonist ivuxolimab. These receptors were taken from an adult with an advanced solid tumor such as melanoma, head and neck, liver or kidney cancer.

This clone has just a few counts. The chain employs TRBV19 and TRBJ1-1; TRBD1 matches at 9 bases. V gave up 3 bases and J gave up 5 bases; unmatched junction bases: 4. The CDR3 has 14 residues. Germline values: CDR1 LNHDA, CDR2 SQIVND (reference sequence). The CDR3 loop is CASSIGTGWTEAFF. CDR3 bases: TGTGCCAGTAGTATTGGGACAGGGTGGACTGAAGCTTTCTTT.

Within the sample, this clone is medium-sized. This same CDR3 is encoded by further DNA sequences in the sample. The CDR3, as DNA: TGTGCCAGCACCGAGAGTGGCCTCTCCTACAATGAGCAGTTCTTC. Amino acids: CASTESGLSYNEQFF. The chain uses TRBV2 and TRBJ2-1; D is unclear. The V gene lost 7 bases and the J gene lost 0 bases, with 13 bases spanning the gap. There are 15 residues in the CDR3. Germline V CDR1 and CDR2: SNHLY, FYNNEI.

This clone was observed once. The rearrangement joins TRBV4-1 to TRBJ2-7; D may be TRBD1 (6 bases). V shed 6 bases and J shed 5 bases, with 20 bases lying between them. Per germline, CDR1 MGHRA and CDR2 YSYEKL. CDR3 length: 15 amino acids. CDR3 in DNA: TGCGCCAGCAGTCAGGGGACGGAATTAGGCAACGAGCAGTACTTC. It yields the protein CASSQGTELGNEQYF.

The V and J genes are TRBV7-8 and TRBJ1-1; no firm D call. In germline, CDR1 is SGHVS, CDR2 FQNEAQ. Deletions cut 5 bases from V and 1 base from J, with 14 bases between. The CDR3 sequence is 15 residues long. CDR3 coding DNA: TGTGCCAGCAGCAGGAGGGTCGGGGAGAACACTGAAGCTTTCTTT. It codes for CASSRRVGENTEAFF.

This clone was picked up a small number of times. V and J are TRBV7-8 and TRBJ2-3, with D hard to call. The CDR3 runs to 15 residues. Germline CDR1 SGHVS, CDR2 FQNEAQ. Trimming took off 4 bases at V and 2 bases at J, with 13 bases between the two ends. The CDR3 DNA sequence: TGTGCCAGCAGCTCCCTCGGGCTTAACACAGATACGCAGTATTTT. It codes for CASSSLGLNTDTQYF.

CDR3 DNA sequence: TGTGCCAGCAGCCCAACGACAGAAATACATGGCTACACCTTC. Encoded protein: CASSPTTEIHGYTF. This chain connects TRBV4-2 to TRBJ1-2, with D maybe TRBD1 (5 bases). This CDR3 region has 14 residues. Germline CDR1 is LGHNA and CDR2 is YNFKEQ. The V gene lost 4 bases and the J gene lost 6 bases, with 15 bases spanning the gap.

This clone is classed as medium-sized. The chain joins TRBV27 to TRBJ2-1; D call uncertain. CDR3 size: 13 residues. The germline V and J ends were trimmed by 8 bases and 0 bases, with 8 bases remaining between them. Germline V gene lookup returns CDR1 MNHEY and CDR2 SMNVEV (reference sequence). CDR3 sequence (DNA): TGTGCCAGCGCCTGGAGCTCCTACAATGAGCAGTTCTTC. Encoded protein: CASAWSSYNEQFF.

The sample holds one count of this clone. This rearrangement joins TRBV7-2 to TRBJ2-7; a weak D match, TRBD2 (6 bases). The V gene lost 6 bases and the J gene lost 0 bases, with 12 bases spanning the gap. The CDR3 spans 14 residues. The germline V gene has CDR1 SGHTA and CDR2 FQGNSA. The CDR3 reads CASSRRESSYEQYF. The CDR3 DNA reads TGTGCCAGCAGTCGACGGGAGAGCTCCTACGAGCAGTACTTC.

This chain connects TRBV4-1 to TRBJ1-5; weak D call: TRBD1 (5 bases). The CDR3 extends over 17 amino acids. The germline V and J ends were trimmed by 1 base and 2 bases, with 15 bases remaining between them. Per germline, CDR1 MGHRA and CDR2 YSYEKL. The CDR3: CASSQGTGGGRNQPQHF. CDR3 DNA sequence: TGCGCCAGCAGCCAAGGAACCGGGGGTGGGCGCAATCAGCCCCAGCATTTT.

V usage is TRBV10-3 and J usage is TRBJ2-1, with D possibly being TRBD2 (5 bases). CDR1 ENHRY and CDR2 SYGVKD come from the germline V gene. The CDR3 contains 14 residues. V lost 0 bases, J lost 4 bases, and 7 bases lay in between. The CDR3 DNA sequence: TGTGCCATCAGTGAGTCGGACTCATACAATGAGCAGTTCTTC. Its protein product is CAISESDSYNEQFF.

A few counts support this clone. The chain combines TRBV15 with TRBJ2-2; 9 nucleotides align to TRBD2. The V gene's germline CDR1 is LNHNV and CDR2 YYDKDF (reference sequence). Germline trimming cut 5 bases from V and 5 bases from J; bases unmatched to any gene: 12. The CDR3 has 17 amino acids. CDR3 residues: CATSEPLLAGITGELFF. For the CDR3, the DNA is TGTGCCACCAGCGAACCTTTACTAGCGGGCATTACCGGGGAGCTGTTTTTT.

The chain uses TRBV5-8 and TRBJ2-3; D is unclear. CDR1 is SGHTS, CDR2 YDEGEE, per germline. This CDR3 spans 15 amino acids. Trimming shortened V by 4 bases and J by 4 bases, and 16 bases separated the two germline ends. CDR3 DNA: TGTGCCAGCAGCGGATCGGACGAGATCGCAGATACGCAGTATTTT. This gives the protein CASSGSDEIADTQYF.

The chain combines TRBV9 with TRBJ2-7, with D possibly matching TRBD2 (5 bases). The CDR3 loop spans 14 amino acids. The germline V gene has CDR1 SGDLS and CDR2 YYNGEE. Trimming shortened V by 0 bases and J by 5 bases, and 12 bases separated the two germline ends. CDR3 DNA sequence: TGTGCCAGCAGCGTAGGAGACGGAGGCAACGAGCAGTACTTC. Encoded protein: CASSVGDGGNEQYF.

The chain combines TRBV30 with TRBJ2-7; D possibly corresponds to TRBD2 (6 bases). Germline V gives CDR1 GTSNPN, CDR2 SVGIG (reference sequence). Trimming left V 5 bases short and J 0 bases short, with 11 bases between. The CDR3 totals 13 residues. The CDR3 here is CAWCRENSYEQYF. For the CDR3, the DNA is TGTGCCTGGTGTCGGGAGAACTCCTACGAGCAGTACTTC.

This clone was recorded a few times. The rearrangement joins TRBV30 to TRBJ2-7; D call uncertain. The germline V and J ends were trimmed by 3 bases and 3 bases, with 9 bases remaining between them. CDR3 length: 12 amino acids. The germline V gene encodes CDR1 GTSNPN and CDR2 SVGIG (reference sequence). DNA for the CDR3: TGTGCCTGGAGGCGTCCCTACTACGAGCAGTACTTC. The encoded protein is CAWRRPYYEQYF.

A few counts support this clone. V is TRBV25-1 and J is TRBJ2-1; TRBD2 might be the D (5 bases). V was cut by 2 bases and J by 4 bases, with 6 bases left in between. Germline V lookup: CDR1 MGHDK, CDR2 SYGVNS. This CDR3 has 13 residues. The CDR3 sequence is CASSEPGYNEQFF. The CDR3, as DNA: TGTGCCAGCAGTGAACCGGGGTACAATGAGCAGTTCTTC.

The chain employs TRBV30 and TRBJ2-7; no definite D call. Germline V lookup: CDR1 GTSNPN, CDR2 SVGIG (reference sequence). Trimming took off 0 bases at V and 6 bases at J, with 12 bases between the two ends. CDR3 length: 13 amino acids. The CDR3 DNA reads as TGTGCCTGGAGTGTTGGGTTTCGAGGCGAGCAGTACTTC. This encodes CAWSVGFRGEQYF.

This clone came up once. The CDR3 protein is CASSQSVRNEQFF. DNA of the CDR3: TGTGCCAGCAGTCAGTCGGTCCGCAATGAGCAGTTCTTC. The chain combines TRBV6-5 with TRBJ2-1, with D unclear. Germline V gives CDR1 MNHEY, CDR2 SVGAGI. V was trimmed by 5 bases and J by 6 bases, leaving 11 bases between them. The CDR3 has 13 amino acids.

This clone showed up just once. The rearrangement uses TRBV29-1 and TRBJ2-7; 7 positions match TRBD2. Germline values: CDR1 SQVTM, CDR2 ANQGSEA. V lost 4 bases to trimming and J lost 3 bases; unmatched junction nucleotides: 9. The CDR3 loop spans 14 amino acids. The CDR3 loop is CSVGPAGEYYEQYF. CDR3 in DNA: TGCAGCGTTGGCCCGGCGGGAGAGTACTACGAGCAGTACTTC.

The chain recombines TRBV4-3 with TRBJ2-3, with TRBD2 matching over 8 bases. The CDR3 has 14 amino acids. CDR1 is LGHNA, CDR2 YSLEER, per germline. Trimming cost V 8 bases and J 1 base; bases outside gene matches: 5. In DNA, the CDR3 is TGCGCCAGCGCGGGACTAGGAGGCACAGATACGCAGTATTTT. Protein product: CASAGLGGTDTQYF.

This chain joins TRBV9 and TRBJ2-3; D might be TRBD1 or TRBD2, each matching 5 bases. The CDR3 runs to 14 residues. The germline V and J ends were trimmed by 4 bases and 2 bases, with 11 bases remaining between them. Per germline, CDR1 SGDLS and CDR2 YYNGEE. CDR3 protein: CASSKRDPTDTQYF. In DNA form, the CDR3 reads TGTGCCAGCAGCAAACGGGACCCCACAGATACGCAGTATTTT.

The V gene is TRBV6-6, the J gene TRBJ2-7; D gene uncertain. The CDR3 extends over 13 amino acids. Germline V gene sequence: CDR1 MNHNY, CDR2 SVGAGI (reference sequence). V was clipped by 0 bases and J by 3 bases, with 6 bases between them. The CDR3 bases are TGTGCCAGCAGTTACTCCCCAGACTACGAGCAGTACTTC. Its translation: CASSYSPDYEQYF.

This clone was detected only once. The chain couples TRBV5-6 to TRBJ2-7, with 8 bases lining up with TRBD2. Per germline, CDR1 SGHDT and CDR2 YYEEEE. With 0 bases clipped from V and 0 bases from J, the junction kept 8 bases outside the gene matches. The CDR3 has 17 amino acids. Here the CDR3 reads CASSLGLAGVLSYEQYF. CDR3 bases: TGTGCCAGCAGCTTGGGGCTAGCGGGTGTTCTCTCCTACGAGCAGTACTTC.

This clone is categorized as medium-sized. The chain recombines TRBV11-2 with TRBJ1-2; D is possibly TRBD1 (5 bases). The V gene lost 5 bases and the J gene lost 3 bases, with 10 bases spanning the gap. Per germline, CDR1 SGHAT and CDR2 FQNNGV. There are 13 residues in the CDR3. The DNA for the CDR3 is TGTGCCAGCAGCCTCGGGGCTGACTATGGCTACACCTTC. Translated: CASSLGADYGYTF.

Only one count was recorded for this clone. The chain links TRBV13 to TRBJ2-3; D possibly corresponds to TRBD2 (7 bases). CDR3 length: 18 amino acids. Germline loops: CDR1 PRHDT, CDR2 FYEKMQ (reference sequence). V was pared by 4 bases and J by 3 bases, with 23 bases between. The CDR3 here is CASSSNSGGLAVTDTQYF. The CDR3 nucleotides read TGTGCCAGCAGCTCTAATAGTGGGGGGCTAGCGGTTACAGATACGCAGTATTTT.